A selection of T cell receptor beta chains follows, all from one sample in a study of human T cells and chemical hapten exposure. TCRdb fed the RACE reads into MiXCR, producing one record per CDR3 protein. The repertoire includes roughly 200,000 distinct CDR3 sequences, about 20% of them detected once, and less than 7% sits in the top ten. The starting material was whole blood, obtained in connection with sensitization to the hapten diphenylcyclopropenone (DPC). The receptors were sampled from a woman in her forties or fifties with alopecia areata. Some clones in this sample may be carry-over from other donors' samples. CDR3s include the opening cysteine and the closing phenylalanine or tryptophan. Fields, in order: V gene, clone size, CDR3 protein. Rows may omit the clone size; those that give it use once, few, many or a size class.

TRBV5-4	-	CASSLGVDQRDEQYF
TRBV4-2	few	CASSQVGAFRLNFTGELFF
TRBV11-2	few	CASSLAAGSYEQYF
TRBV12-3/TRBV12-4	few	CASSLSPGGSNQPQHF
TRBV6-1	-	CATNTGTFSNQPQHF
TRBV7-9	-	CASSSGSRKLTFDQPQHF
TRBV7-2	-	CASSQWQGGNQPQHF
TRBV7-8	-	CASSFLAGVNTGELFF
TRBV2	few	CASSEEGTGVPNTEAFF
TRBV7-2	-	CASSSAGQFTDTQYF
TRBV6-5	-	CASSFTGPNYNVEQFF
TRBV3-1	-	CASSRRGTGELFF
TRBV6-6	-	CASSYYGFEQYF
TRBV7-2	few	CASSIRTGNQPQHF
TRBV12-5	-	CASGPGDRNSPLHF
TRBV12-3/TRBV12-4	-	CASSYTGTYWNEQFF
TRBV7-2	once	CASSAMGQSYNEQFF
TRBV7-8	few	CASSQGSGRETQYF